Listed below are T cell receptor beta chains from one sample, sequenced in a study of Graves' ophthalmopathy and Graves' hyperthyroidism. TCRdb reprocessed the multiplex PCR reads via MiXCR and lists one record per CDR3 protein. The table includes around 1.1 million distinct CDR3 sequences, about 36% detected once. Sequencing used peripheral blood or thyroid tissue (not recorded which). The receptors were sampled from an adult man with Graves' hyperthyroidism. Both conserved end residues are part of each CDR3. The order of the fields is clone size, V gene, D gene, J gene, CDR3 DNA, CDR3 protein. D genes are given only for firm matches. Clone size is stated in some rows and not others, as once, few, many or a class when expanded.

size: many
V: TRBV20-1
D: .
J: TRBJ2-7
DNA: TGCAGTGCTAGAGATTGGGGAGGCTACGAGCAGTACTTC
CDR3: CSARDWGGYEQYF

size: many
V: TRBV5-1
D: .
J: TRBJ1-2
DNA: TGCGCCAGCAGCGGCCTTACTACGGACTATGGCTACACCTTC
CDR3: CASSGLTTDYGYTF

size: many
V: TRBV5-1
D: TRBD1
J: TRBJ1-5
DNA: TGCGCCAGCAGCTTTGACAGGGGACCCCAGCATTTT
CDR3: CASSFDRGPQHF

size: many
V: TRBV2
D: .
J: TRBJ1-5
DNA: TGTGCCAGCAGAGATAGAGGGGATAGCAATCAGCCCCAGCATTTT
CDR3: CASRDRGDSNQPQHF

size: many
V: TRBV19
D: .
J: TRBJ1-5
DNA: TGTGCCACCAGGGATGGCAATCAGCCCCAGCATTTT
CDR3: CATRDGNQPQHF

size: .
V: TRBV18
D: .
J: TRBJ1-1
DNA: TGTGCCAGCTCACCACTTCACAAGAACACTGAAGCTTTCTTT
CDR3: CASSPLHKNTEAFF

size: .
V: TRBV15
D: .
J: TRBJ1-5
DNA: TGTGCCACCAGCAGAGACGGGACACACCAAGAGACCCAGCATTTT
CDR3: CATSRDGTHQETQHF

size: many
V: TRBV7-8
D: TRBD1
J: TRBJ2-2
DNA: TGTGCCAGCAGCCGGGACAGGGAGCGGGAGCTGTTTTTT
CDR3: CASSRDRERELFF

size: .
V: TRBV9
D: .
J: TRBJ1-2
DNA: TGTGCCAGCAGCAAAGGGTATACAGGAGGACCTGGCTACACCTTC
CDR3: CASSKGYTGGPGYTF

size: .
V: TRBV4-1
D: TRBD1
J: TRBJ2-6
DNA: TGCGCCGGCCTGGGGACAGCTCTATTTTCCGGGGCCAACGTCCTGACTTTC
CDR3: CAGLGTALFSGANVLTF

size: .
V: TRBV25-1
D: .
J: TRBJ1-4
DNA: TGTGCCAGCAGCCTTAACCGAAATGAAAAACTGTTTTTT
CDR3: CASSLNRNEKLFF

size: many
V: TRBV30
D: .
J: TRBJ1-5
DNA: TGTGCCTGGAGACAGGGCGGCAATCAGCCCCAGCATTTT
CDR3: CAWRQGGNQPQHF

size: once
V: TRBV19
D: .
J: TRBJ1-5
DNA: TGTGCCAGCGGACAGCAAGAGACCCAGCATTTT
CDR3: CASGQQETQHF

size: .
V: TRBV3-1
D: .
J: TRBJ1-1
DNA: TGTGCCAGCAGGGCTACAGGGAGAACCCAAGCTTTCTTT
CDR3: CASRATGRTQAFF

size: many
V: TRBV9
D: .
J: TRBJ2-7
DNA: TGTGCCAGCAGCGGCATATGGGGCGAGCAGTACTTC
CDR3: CASSGIWGEQYF

size: .
V: TRBV27
D: TRBD1
J: TRBJ1-6
DNA: TGTGCCAGCCGGGACAGGCTAAATTCACCCCTCCACTTT
CDR3: CASRDRLNSPLHF

size: many
V: TRBV10-3
D: TRBD2
J: TRBJ2-2
DNA: TGTGCCATCAGGGGGACTAGCGGGAGTTCCGGGGAGCTGTTTTTT
CDR3: CAIRGTSGSSGELFF

size: .
V: TRBV11-2
D: TRBD1
J: TRBJ1-2
DNA: TGTGCCAGCAGCGAGAGGACAGGGGGCCATGGCTACACCTTC
CDR3: CASSERTGGHGYTF

size: many
V: TRBV20-1
D: .
J: TRBJ1-5
DNA: TGCAGTGCTCGAAGGGACACGAGCAATCAGCCCCAGCATTTT
CDR3: CSARRDTSNQPQHF

size: few
V: TRBV12-3/TRBV12-4
D: .
J: TRBJ1-2
DNA: TGTGCCAGCAGTTCGAGGCCCCGCGGGAATGGCTACACCTTC
CDR3: CASSSRPRGNGYTF

size: .
V: TRBV10-3
D: .
J: TRBJ2-5
DNA: TGTGCCATCAGTGACTCATTGGGGGAACAAGAGACCCAGTACTTC
CDR3: CAISDSLGEQETQYF

size: .
V: TRBV15
D: .
J: TRBJ2-2
DNA: TGTGCCACCAGCCCAGCGGAGGCACAGGGGGCGGGGGGGTGGACCGGGGAGCTGTTTTTT
CDR3: CATSPAEAQGAGGWTGELFF

size: .
V: TRBV6-5
D: TRBD1
J: TRBJ2-6
DNA: TGTGCCAGCAGTGAGCAGGGGGCGACTGGGGCCAACGTCCTGACTTTC
CDR3: CASSEQGATGANVLTF

size: many
V: TRBV12-3/TRBV12-4
D: .
J: TRBJ1-2
DNA: TGTGCCAGCAGCCCTCGGGCGGACTATGGCTACACCTTC
CDR3: CASSPRADYGYTF

size: many
V: TRBV4-1
D: .
J: TRBJ2-5
DNA: TGCGCCAGCAGCCAAGGGCTAGCGGAGACCCAGTACTTC
CDR3: CASSQGLAETQYF

size: few
V: TRBV10-2
D: .
J: TRBJ1-1
DNA: TGCGCCGGCAGTGAGGACGGCATGAACACTGAGGCCTTCTTT
CDR3: CAGSEDGMNTEAFF

size: many
V: TRBV10-3
D: .
J: TRBJ2-2
DNA: TGTGCCATCAGCGATCTAGAGAACACCGGGGAGCTGTTTTTT
CDR3: CAISDLENTGELFF

size: .
V: TRBV12-3/TRBV12-4
D: TRBD2
J: TRBJ2-5
DNA: TGTGCTAGTGGACTAGCGGGAGAAGAGACCCAGTACTTC
CDR3: CASGLAGEETQYF

size: .
V: TRBV12-3/TRBV12-4
D: TRBD1
J: TRBJ2-3
DNA: TGTGCCAGCAGTCAAAGGGACAGTTCCAGGAGTACGCAGTATTTT
CDR3: CASSQRDSSRSTQYF

size: .
V: TRBV18
D: .
J: TRBJ2-5
DNA: TGTGCCAGCTCACCACAGGTACAGACCCAGTACTTC
CDR3: CASSPQVQTQYF

size: .
V: TRBV7-9
D: .
J: TRBJ2-3
DNA: TGTGCCAGCAGCGTACAGGAACGCAGCACAGATACGCAGTATTTT
CDR3: CASSVQERSTDTQYF

size: .
V: TRBV14
D: .
J: TRBJ1-1
DNA: TGTGCCAGCAGTCGCGAACGGGCCACTGAAGCTTTCTTT
CDR3: CASSRERATEAFF

size: many
V: TRBV15
D: .
J: TRBJ1-1
DNA: TGTGCCACCAGCAGAGACCTAACAGGGTATCCTGAAGCTTTCTTT
CDR3: CATSRDLTGYPEAFF

size: .
V: TRBV29-1
D: TRBD2
J: TRBJ2-5
DNA: TGCAGCGTTGAAGATCCCGGACTAGCGGAAGAGACCCAGTACTTC
CDR3: CSVEDPGLAEETQYF

size: few
V: TRBV5-4
D: TRBD1
J: TRBJ2-7
DNA: TGTGCCAGCAGCCATGACAGGGAAGAAGAGCAGTACTTC
CDR3: CASSHDREEEQYF

size: .
V: TRBV19
D: TRBD2
J: TRBJ2-7
DNA: TGTGCCAGTAGTAGCCGCCGGACTAGCGGGGGGGCCCACGAGCAGTACTTC
CDR3: CASSSRRTSGGAHEQYF

size: many
V: TRBV7-2
D: .
J: TRBJ2-6
DNA: TGTGCCAGCAGTTTCCGGGACACCTGGAGCTCTGGGGCCAACGTCCTGACTTTC
CDR3: CASSFRDTWSSGANVLTF

size: .
V: TRBV10-3
D: TRBD1
J: TRBJ1-1
DNA: TGTGCCATCAGGAGGGGACAGTCGAACACTGAAGCTTTCTTT
CDR3: CAIRRGQSNTEAFF

size: few
V: TRBV7-8
D: .
J: TRBJ1-1
DNA: TGTGCCAGCAGCCCCAGAGGGGGGCGCAGGGTTAACACTGAAGCTTTCTTT
CDR3: CASSPRGGRRVNTEAFF

size: .
V: TRBV24-1
D: .
J: TRBJ2-5
DNA: TGTGCCACCGCTCCGGGCGGGGTGGAGACCCAGCACTTC
CDR3: CATAPGGVETQHF

size: few
V: TRBV6-5
D: .
J: TRBJ2-7
DNA: TGTGCCAGCAGTTACCGGGGCGGGATGACCTACGAGCAGTACTTC
CDR3: CASSYRGGMTYEQYF

size: .
V: TRBV7-8
D: .
J: TRBJ2-7
DNA: TGTGCCAGCAGTTTTGTGCGGGACCGAGTTTCCTACGAGCAGTACTTC
CDR3: CASSFVRDRVSYEQYF

size: few
V: TRBV7-9
D: .
J: TRBJ1-3
DNA: TGTGCCACCGAGGAAAACACCATATATTTT
CDR3: CATEENTIYF

size: .
V: TRBV20-1
D: .
J: TRBJ2-7
DNA: TGCAGTGCTAGAGTTTTAGGGCGTAACTACGAGCAGTACTTC
CDR3: CSARVLGRNYEQYF

size: many
V: TRBV9
D: .
J: TRBJ1-1
DNA: TGTGCCAGCAGCGTAGCGGGAGGTAAGAACACTGAAGCTTTCTTT
CDR3: CASSVAGGKNTEAFF

size: many
V: TRBV24-1
D: TRBD1
J: TRBJ2-6
DNA: TGTGCCACCAGTGACCGCACAGGGGAAGCTGGGGCCAACGTCCTGACTTTC
CDR3: CATSDRTGEAGANVLTF

size: many
V: TRBV6-5
D: .
J: TRBJ2-7
DNA: TGTGCCAGCAGTTACTCGACGGGCGAGCAGTACTTC
CDR3: CASSYSTGEQYF

size: many
V: TRBV29-1
D: .
J: TRBJ1-1
DNA: TGCAGCGTTGTCACGAACACTGAAGCTTTCTTT
CDR3: CSVVTNTEAFF

size: .
V: TRBV7-8
D: .
J: TRBJ1-2
DNA: TGTGCCAGCAGTGGAGCGCTTGCCTCCTATGGCTACACCTTC
CDR3: CASSGALASYGYTF

size: few
V: TRBV6-1
D: .
J: TRBJ2-7
DNA: TGTGCCAGCAGTGAAATGGGGGAGCAGTACTTC
CDR3: CASSEMGEQYF

size: few
V: TRBV12-3/TRBV12-4
D: .
J: TRBJ1-1
DNA: TGTGCCAGCAGTTATAGACAGAAGAACACTGAAGCTTTCTTT
CDR3: CASSYRQKNTEAFF

size: .
V: TRBV7-9
D: .
J: TRBJ1-5
DNA: TGTGCCAGCAGTCCTAAGGGGGATAGCAATCAGCCCCAGCATTTT
CDR3: CASSPKGDSNQPQHF

size: .
V: TRBV2
D: TRBD1
J: TRBJ2-2
DNA: TGTGCCAGCAGCGTTCGCCGGGACAGAACGAACACCGGGGAGCTGTTTTTT
CDR3: CASSVRRDRTNTGELFF